This T cell receptor beta chain was found in a study of T cell responses to AZD1222 COVID-19 vaccine. Study results and limitations: Unmutated variant regions are reportedly targeted by nearly half of spike-specific TCRs.

Assay used: immunoSEQ multiplex PCR; TCRdb lists only in-frame clones, some missing. The sample lists about 120,000 clones; 75% to 95% were seen once. To note about this clone: The target antigen is unknown.

The CDR3 consists of 14 residues. Germline V gene sequence: CDR1 MGHDK, CDR2 SYGVNS. J was trimmed by 6 bases and V by 5 bases; bases with no gene match: 9. This chain joins TRBV25-1 and TRBJ1-2, with 7 positions matching TRBD1. The clonotype originates from an adult who received the MenACWY meningococcal vaccine as a control. Material: peripheral blood, obtained 28 days after the second dose of the MenACWY control vaccine. The CDR3 spells CASSNHPGQNGYTF. The CDR3 DNA follows: TGTGCCAGCAGTAATCACCCGGGACAGAATGGCTACACCTTC.